These T cell receptor beta chains were read from a single sample in a study of technical replicates of blood from a handful of donors. Clones were sequenced by immunoSEQ multiplex PCR, and TCRdb holds only the in-frame ones, with some missing. Among roughly 80,000 clones listed, over 75% were seen once. Sequenced: T cells isolated from PBMCs. These receptor sequences come from a human donor in good health. Both conserved end residues are part of each CDR3. A D gene is named only where the DNA matches it firmly. For some rows the clone size is stated as once, few or many, or as a class when expanded; others skip it.

clone size: -; J gene: TRBJ2-3; V gene: TRBV5-4; D gene: TRBD2; CDR3 protein: CASSPTSGTLDTQYF; CDR3 DNA: TGTGCCAGCAGCCCGACTAGCGGGACCCTAGATACGCAGTATTTT
clone size: once; J gene: TRBJ2-7; V gene: TRBV12-5; D gene: TRBD1; CDR3 protein: CASATGTGVNEQYF; CDR3 DNA: TGTGCTAGTGCCACCGGGACAGGGGTGAACGAGCAGTACTTC
clone size: -; J gene: TRBJ1-4; V gene: TRBV5-6; D gene: -; CDR3 protein: CASSLEHRVGEKLFF; CDR3 DNA: TGTGCCAGCAGCTTGGAGCACAGGGTGGGGGAAAAACTGTTTTTT
clone size: -; J gene: TRBJ1-5; V gene: TRBV16; D gene: -; CDR3 protein: CASSQSSGNQPQHF; CDR3 DNA: TGTGCCAGCAGCCAATCATCAGGGAATCAGCCCCAGCATTTT
clone size: -; J gene: TRBJ2-2; V gene: TRBV7-9; D gene: TRBD1; CDR3 protein: CASSHSKGQGNTGELFF; CDR3 DNA: TGTGCCAGCAGCCATTCAAAAGGACAGGGGAACACCGGGGAGCTGTTTTTT
clone size: -; J gene: TRBJ2-5; V gene: TRBV2; D gene: -; CDR3 protein: CASSRGETQYF; CDR3 DNA: TGTGCCAGCAGCCGGGGGGAGACCCAGTACTTC
clone size: -; J gene: TRBJ2-3; V gene: TRBV5-1; D gene: -; CDR3 protein: CASSSTSASTDTQYF; CDR3 DNA: TGCGCCAGCAGCTCCACTAGTGCTAGCACAGATACGCAGTATTTT
clone size: -; J gene: TRBJ1-1; V gene: TRBV28; D gene: TRBD1; CDR3 protein: CASSPYRGPRTEAFF; CDR3 DNA: TGTGCCAGCAGTCCCTACAGGGGCCCAAGGACTGAAGCTTTCTTT
clone size: -; J gene: TRBJ1-2; V gene: TRBV14; D gene: TRBD1; CDR3 protein: CASSSFGGQGAPGYTF; CDR3 DNA: TGTGCCAGCAGCTCTTTCGGGGGACAGGGGGCGCCTGGCTACACCTTC
clone size: -; J gene: TRBJ1-2; V gene: TRBV6-5; D gene: TRBD1; CDR3 protein: CASSGTGGNYGYTF; CDR3 DNA: TGTGCCAGCAGTGGGACAGGGGGAAACTATGGCTACACCTTC
clone size: -; J gene: TRBJ1-1; V gene: TRBV7-3; D gene: TRBD1; CDR3 protein: CASSYNRGLSTEAFF; CDR3 DNA: TGTGCCAGCAGCTACAACAGGGGCTTGAGCACTGAAGCTTTCTTT
clone size: -; J gene: TRBJ1-1; V gene: TRBV7-9; D gene: -; CDR3 protein: CASVGGGLMLTEAFF; CDR3 DNA: TGTGCCAGTGTGGGGGGGGGACTTATGCTCACTGAAGCTTTCTTT
clone size: -; J gene: TRBJ2-5; V gene: TRBV7-9; D gene: -; CDR3 protein: CASSLAGAPSTETQYF; CDR3 DNA: TGTGCCAGCAGCTTAGCTGGGGCGCCTAGTACTGAGACCCAGTACTTC